The 27 T cell receptor beta chains presented below share a single source sample, sequenced in a study of T cells in localized non-small cell lung cancer. TCRdb's copy holds only in-frame clones and misses some; the assay was immunoSEQ multiplex PCR. This table has approximately 30,000 clones, just under 80% appearing once. The sample consisted of peripheral blood, taken before any cancer treatment. The source of these receptors is a male donor aged 60 or over with stage II squamous cell lung carcinoma.

The V gene is TRBV5-1, the J gene TRBJ2-7; TRBD2 agrees at 9 bases. V shed 3 bases and J 6 bases; nucleotides not matched to a gene: 7. This CDR3 is built from 14 residues. Per germline, CDR1 SGHRS and CDR2 YFSETQ. The CDR3 DNA reads as TGCGCCAGCAGCTCTAGCGGGGCACGCGGCGAGCAGTACTTC. Its protein is CASSSSGARGEQYF.

This chain uses TRBV7-2 with TRBJ2-1; the match to TRBD2 covers 14 bases. CDR1 and CDR2 (germline): SGHTA, FQGNSA. Losses at the gene ends were 6 bases for V and 9 bases for J; bases not matched to a gene: 10. The CDR3 is 16 residues long. The DNA for the CDR3 is TGTGCCAGCAGGGCCGGGACTAGCGGGAGAAGCGGTGAGCAGTTCTTC. This encodes CASRAGTSGRSGEQFF.

The count of this clone is one. V usage is TRBV7-9 and J usage is TRBJ2-7, with TRBD1 as a possible D gene (6 bases). Germline V gene sequence: CDR1 SEHNR, CDR2 FQNEAQ (reference sequence). The ends were cut back, 5 bases at V and 3 bases at J, with 14 bases in the middle. CDR3 length: 14 residues. For the CDR3, the DNA is TGTGCCAGCAGCCAGACTGGACAGATCTACGAGCAGTACTTC. It yields the protein CASSQTGQIYEQYF.

This chain joins TRBV5-4 and TRBJ2-7, with D maybe TRBD1 (7 bases). Germline loops: CDR1 SGHNT, CDR2 YYREEE (reference sequence). The CDR3 runs 15 residues. Trimming stripped 4 bases from V and 2 bases from J, with 16 bases between. CDR3 sequence reads: CASSPDGGGTYEQYF. For the CDR3, the DNA is TGTGCCAGCAGCCCGGACGGAGGGGGCACCTACGAGCAGTACTTC.

This chain's CDR3 is CASSSNLNRDQHF. CDR3 coding DNA: TGTGCCAGCAGCTCAAATTTGAACAGGGATCAGCATTTT. This chain uses TRBV5-4 with TRBJ1-5, with D maybe TRBD1 (6 bases). Germline assignment: CDR1 SGHNT and CDR2 YYREEE (reference sequence). Trimming shortened V by 3 bases and J by 13 bases, and 17 bases separated the two germline ends. The CDR3 is 13 amino acids.

The rearrangement links TRBV11-2 to TRBJ2-6; D is unresolved. This CDR3 has 15 residues. The V end lost 5 bases, the J end lost 3 bases, and 11 bases lay between the germline ends. In germline, CDR1 is SGHAT, CDR2 FQNNGV. CDR3 amino acids: CASSPRSVGANVLTF. The CDR3 DNA reads TGTGCCAGCAGCCCCCGTTCCGTTGGGGCCAACGTCCTGACTTTC.

This chain joins TRBV14 and TRBJ2-1; D gene unclear. V was trimmed by 1 base and J by 0 bases, leaving 10 bases between them. CDR1 and CDR2 (germline): SGHDN, FVKESK. This CDR3 has 16 amino acids. This chain's CDR3 is CASSQGFLGSYNEQFF. CDR3 sequence (DNA): TGTGCCAGCAGCCAAGGGTTCCTAGGCTCCTACAATGAGCAGTTCTTC.

The CDR3 region has the DNA TGTGCCAGTAGTATTAACAGGGGCGCAACTAATGAAAAACTGTTTTTT. This gives the protein CASSINRGATNEKLFF. This chain uses TRBV19 with TRBJ1-4; 7 bases line up with TRBD1. Germline CDR1 reads LNHDA; CDR2 reads SQIVND (reference sequence). The CDR3 contains 16 residues. The V and J ends lost 3 bases and 0 bases, in that order; junction bases with no gene match: 4.

The rearrangement links TRBV12-5 to TRBJ2-2; a weak D match, TRBD2 (6 bases). Germline V gene sequence: CDR1 LGHNT, CDR2 FRNRAP. CDR3 length: 16 amino acids. V lost 2 bases and J 3 bases, leaving 13 bases between the germline ends. Here the CDR3 DNA reads TGTGCTAGTGGTTTGCTACAGAGCGGGTACACCGGGGAGCTGTTTTTT. This translates into CASGLLQSGYTGELFF. The whole variable domain, remainder taken from reference TRBV12-5 and TRBJ2-2, is DARVTQTPRHKVTEMGQEVTMRCQPILGHNTVFWYRQTMMQGLELLAYFRNRAPLDDSGMPKDRFSAEMPDATLATLKIQPSEPRDSAVYFCASGLLQSGYTGELFFGEGSRLTVL.

The chain employs TRBV7-9 and TRBJ2-1; 8 bases map to TRBD1. Trimming removed 4 bases from V and 7 bases from J; junction bases left unmatched: 15. This CDR3 comprises 17 residues. Germline V gene lookup returns CDR1 SEHNR and CDR2 FQNEAQ (reference sequence). CDR3 protein: CASSSTLRDRIKNEQFF. CDR3 DNA sequence: TGTGCCAGCAGCTCGACCTTAAGGGACAGGATCAAGAATGAGCAGTTCTTC. Drawing the rest from reference TRBV7-9 and TRBJ2-1, the complete variable domain is DTGVSQNPRHKITKRGQNVTFRCDPISEHNRLYWYRQTLGQGPEFLTYFQNEAQLEKSRLLSDRFSAERPKGSFSTLEIQRTEQGDSAMYLCASSSTLRDRIKNEQFFGPGTRLTVL.

The rearrangement joins TRBV7-3 to TRBJ2-1; the match to TRBD1 covers 9 bases. The V gene end was trimmed by 2 bases and the J gene end by 7 bases; junction bases not matched to a gene: 6. Germline V gene lookup returns CDR1 SGHTA and CDR2 FQGTGA. There are 15 residues in the CDR3. The CDR3 is CASSLGGTGINEQFF. The CDR3, as DNA: TGTGCCAGCAGCTTAGGAGGGACAGGGATTAATGAGCAGTTCTTC.

V usage is TRBV14 and J usage is TRBJ2-5, with D hard to call. This CDR3 has 15 amino acids. CDR1 is SGHDN, CDR2 FVKESK, per germline. Trimming cost V 1 base and J 4 bases, with 13 bases left between them. The CDR3 reads CASSQASAPGETQYF. The CDR3 DNA sequence: TGTGCCAGCAGCCAAGCATCAGCTCCGGGAGAGACCCAGTACTTC.

The chain links TRBV2 to TRBJ1-5, with unresolved D. Germline V CDR1 and CDR2: SNHLY, FYNNEI. The V gene lost 3 bases and the J gene lost 3 bases, with 12 bases spanning the gap. This CDR3 is built from 15 residues. For the CDR3, the DNA is TGTGCCAGCAGTGATGGAGGCAGTCTCAATCAGCCCCAGCATTTT. It encodes CASSDGGSLNQPQHF.

The gene calls are TRBV10-3 and TRBJ2-7; 7 nucleotides agree with TRBD1. The CDR3 length is 12 residues. The V and J ends lost 9 bases and 4 bases, in that order; junction bases with no gene match: 6. CDR1 ENHRY and CDR2 SYGVKD come from the germline V gene. The CDR3 is CAIGTVEYEQYF. The CDR3 nucleotides are TGTGCCATTGGGACAGTCGAGTACGAGCAGTACTTC.

J is TRBJ1-4 and V is TRBV7-2; 7 bases line up with TRBD1. V shed 5 bases, J shed 14 bases, and the junction held 14 bases outside the gene matches. Germline V lookup: CDR1 SGHTA, CDR2 FQGNSA. The length of the CDR3 is 14 residues. The chain's CDR3 is CASSLRDSSLGLFF. The DNA of the CDR3 is TGTGCCAGCAGCCTCAGGGACAGCTCCCTCGGTCTGTTTTTT. The variable domain in full, completed from reference TRBV7-2 and TRBJ1-4, reads GAGVSQSPSNKVTEKGKDVELRCDPISGHTALYWYRQSLGQGLEFLIYFQGNSAPDKSGLPSDRFSAERTGGSVSTLTIQRTQQEDSAVYLCASSLRDSSLGLFFGSGTQLSVL.

V usage is TRBV7-3 and J usage is TRBJ1-2; 8 positions agree with TRBD1. Germline CDR1 reads SGHTA; CDR2 reads FQGTGA. The ends lost 0 bases at V and 7 bases at J; junction bases unmatched: 4. CDR3 size: 14 residues. The CDR3 region is CASSLTRTGSGYTF. The CDR3 DNA follows: TGTGCCAGCAGCTTAACGCGGACAGGGTCTGGCTACACCTTC.

The chain combines TRBV28 with TRBJ2-5; no reliable D call. Germline values: CDR1 MDHEN, CDR2 SYDVKM. This CDR3 region has 14 residues. V lost 2 bases, J lost 13 bases, and 20 bases lay in between. The CDR3 sequence is CASSLGEKSTVGYF. CDR3 sequence (DNA): TGTGCCAGCAGTTTAGGCGAGAAGAGCACTGTGGGGTACTTC.

The table lists this clone with a count of one. This chain joins TRBV6-1 and TRBJ2-3, with 11 bases that match TRBD1. Per the germline V gene, CDR1 is MNHNS and CDR2 is SASEGT. The CDR3 runs 14 residues. Losses at the gene ends were 6 bases for V and 6 bases for J; bases not matched to a gene: 5. The CDR3, as DNA: TGTGCCAGCAGCAGGACAGGGGGCGCGGATACGCAGTATTTT. This sequence encodes CASSRTGGADTQYF.

The chain has TRBV19 and TRBJ2-7; 9 bases align to TRBD1. The CDR3 length is 16 residues. With 8 bases clipped from V and 0 bases from J, the junction kept 11 bases outside the gene matches. The V gene's germline CDR1 is LNHDA and CDR2 SQIVND (reference sequence). CDR3 protein: CASSNAQDRGSYEQYF. The CDR3 DNA follows: TGTGCCAGTTCAAACGCGCAGGACAGGGGCTCCTACGAGCAGTACTTC.

This chain uses TRBV19 with TRBJ1-6; a weak D match, TRBD1 (5 bases). Germline loops: CDR1 LNHDA, CDR2 SQIVND (reference sequence). The V and J ends lost 8 bases and 2 bases respectively, with 13 bases between them. The CDR3 has 15 residues. The CDR3 DNA follows: TGTGCCAGTGCGGCTGGGGGAACCTATAATTCACCCCTCCACTTT. Its translation is CASAAGGTYNSPLHF.

This clone has just a few counts. The chain links TRBV4-3 to TRBJ2-3, with D uncertain. The CDR3 sequence is 14 residues long. Germline V CDR1 and CDR2: LGHNA, YSLEER. V dropped 0 bases and J dropped 2 bases, with 6 bases sitting between them. CDR3 DNA: TGCGCCAGCAGCCAAGACAGGAACACAGATACGCAGTATTTT. Its protein is CASSQDRNTDTQYF.

This clone is medium-sized (0.01 to 0.1%) within its sample. The CDR3, as DNA: TGCGCCAGCAGCTGGCAGGGGGACATTCAGTACTTC. It encodes CASSWQGDIQYF. The rearrangement uses TRBV5-1 and TRBJ2-4; 7 bases align to TRBD1. Trimming at V came to 3 bases and at J to 8 bases, leaving 2 bases not matched to a gene. Germline V gene data show CDR1 as SGHRS and CDR2 as YFSETQ. This CDR3 region has 12 residues.

This clone was seen only a few times. Its ends do not fully match the called genes, so a read error is possible. This sequence joins TRBV6-5 and TRBJ1-1, with TRBD1 identical over 9 bases. The V gene's germline CDR1 is MNHEY and CDR2 SVGAGI. The CDR3 consists of 15 residues. Here the CDR3 reads CASSDSQGAITEAFF. The CDR3 DNA sequence: TGTGCCAGCAGTGACTCACAGGGGGCTATAACTGAAGCTTTCTTT.

The V call is TRBV5-5, the J call TRBJ2-7; D is unclear. The CDR3 loop spans 13 amino acids. Trimming cost V 3 bases and J 0 bases, with 7 bases left between them. Germline V gene data show CDR1 as SGHKS and CDR2 as YYEKEE (reference sequence). The CDR3: CASSSPASYEQYF. CDR3 nucleotide sequence: TGTGCCAGCAGCTCTCCCGCCTCCTACGAGCAGTACTTC.

J is TRBJ1-5 and V is TRBV18; TRBD1 matches 9 bases. Germline trimming cut 3 bases from V and 4 bases from J; bases unmatched to any gene: 13. This CDR3 has 18 residues. CDR1 is KGHSH and CDR2 is LQKENI in the germline V gene. The CDR3 reads CASSPLPPGQGRNQPQHF. The CDR3 DNA sequence: TGTGCCAGCTCACCCTTACCTCCGGGACAGGGAAGGAATCAGCCCCAGCATTTT.

The chain carries TRBV10-2 and TRBJ1-4; D remains ambiguous. The CDR3 totals 12 residues. Trimming left V 6 bases short and J 8 bases short, with 10 bases between. Germline CDR1 reads WSHSY; CDR2 reads SAAADI. CDR3 in amino acids: CASRDEGEKLFF. The CDR3 region has the DNA TGCGCCAGCAGGGATGAAGGGGAAAAACTGTTTTTT.

The rearrangement links TRBV7-2 to TRBJ2-1, with TRBD1 matching over 7 bases. Germline assignment: CDR1 SGHTA and CDR2 FQGNSA. This CDR3 has 13 residues. V lost 5 bases and J lost 8; bases outside the gene matches: 6. CDR3 DNA sequence: TGTGCCAGCAGCCTCTACGGACAGGATGAGCAGTTCTTC. Protein product: CASSLYGQDEQFF. The full variable domain, rest sourced from reference TRBV7-2 and TRBJ2-1, is GAGVSQSPSNKVTEKGKDVELRCDPISGHTALYWYRQSLGQGLEFLIYFQGNSAPDKSGLPSDRFSAERTGGSVSTLTIQRTQQEDSAVYLCASSLYGQDEQFFGPGTRLTVL.